This T cell receptor beta chain was sequenced in a study of spatial heterogeneity in lung cancer. Across the study: PBMC samples from follow-up, where available, were sequenced a median of around two years after resection.

The germline V and J ends were trimmed by 1 base and 10 bases, with 11 bases remaining between them. Germline V lookup: CDR1 GTSNPN, CDR2 SVGIG (reference sequence). The CDR3 length is 13 residues. Specified time point: blood at routine non-recurrence follow-up after resection. The study tagged each TCR cDNA molecule with a unique molecular identifier. TCRdb ran MiXCR on the 5' RACE reads and lists one entry per CDR3 protein. This repertoire shows about 87,000 distinct CDR3 sequences, approximately 19% found once; its top ten account for just over 20%. The sample consisted of PBMCs, taken at follow-up. This clonotype originated in a male donor with early-stage non-small cell lung cancer. The chain employs TRBV30 and TRBJ1-6, with a weak D call TRBD1 (6 bases). The CDR3 loop reads CAWSGQVRSPLHF. Here the CDR3 DNA reads TGTGCCTGGAGTGGACAGGTTCGATCACCCCTCCACTTT. The entire variable domain, with the rest obtained from reference TRBV30 and TRBJ1-6, is as follows: SQTIHQWPATLVQPVGSPLSLECTVEGTSNPNLYWYRQAAGRGLQLLFYSVGIGQISSEVPQNLSASRPQDRQFILSSKKLLLSDSGFYLCAWSGQVRSPLHFGNGTRLTVT.